The rows below give T cell receptor beta chains drawn from one sample of a study of CD8 T cells in ankylosing spondylitis. MiXCR, applied by TCRdb to the 5' RACE reads, yields one record per CDR3 protein. The sample has around 890,000 distinct CDR3 sequences, 12% seen once. Sequenced sample: blood, either unsorted or a sorted T cell fraction (not recorded which). The origin of the receptors is a male donor with ankylosing spondylitis. Both conserved end residues are part of each CDR3. D genes are given only for firm matches. Clone sizes are given selectively: once, few, many, or a class where the clone is expanded.

TRBV7-2	TRBJ1-2	-	few	CASTFSRGSNYGYTF
TRBV3-1	TRBJ2-2	-	-	CASSQGRTLRPGELFF
TRBV4-3	TRBJ2-1	TRBD1	few	CASSQDWDSYNEQFF
TRBV20-1	TRBJ2-7	-	-	CSAGVISYEQYF
TRBV5-1	TRBJ2-5	-	many	CASSLAAGEETQYF
TRBV12-3/TRBV12-4	TRBJ1-2	-	-	CASSRVGASDYGYTF
TRBV7-6	TRBJ2-1	-	-	CASSLRGRLHSNIPFYNEQFF
TRBV20-1	TRBJ2-4	-	few	CSASQAKNIQYF
TRBV9	TRBJ1-1	TRBD1	few	CASSVVGTGFTEAFF
TRBV12-3/TRBV12-4	TRBJ2-2	TRBD2	-	CASRKGGLAGTGELFF
TRBV5-1	TRBJ2-7	-	many	CASSEYYEQYF
TRBV12-3/TRBV12-4	TRBJ2-7	-	many	CASSLRAYEQYF
TRBV20-1	TRBJ2-3	TRBD2	-	CSARVPGGGPTDTQYF
TRBV6-1	TRBJ1-5	TRBD1	many	CASSSDRVGQPQHF
TRBV2	TRBJ2-7	-	few	CASSPGTPTYEQYF
TRBV5-1	TRBJ2-1	-	-	CASSSQGGGYNEQFF
TRBV12-3/TRBV12-4	TRBJ1-1	-	few	CASSNRGLGLPEAFF
TRBV5-5	TRBJ2-1	-	few	CASTPRMVLDNEQFF